The source of this T cell receptor beta chain is a study of blood T cell repertoires in COVID-19 (dated by TCRdb to 2018 to 2020). With respect to the entire study: The collaborator samples originated in the United States, Italy and Spain and spanned the acute and convalescent phases of COVID-19. Where available, HLA class I and class II types were obtained from metadata supplied by the sample provider rather than from assay-based typing. The samples were drawn from two sources: the first 160 participants of the ongoing ImmuneRACE study, and approximately 1,300 subjects contributed by 6 global collaborators. Deeply sampled blood TCRbeta repertoires from subjects exposed to, actively infected with, or recovered from COVID-19 were included in the dataset. The repertoires were made available in a free public database intended to serve as a resource for research on the immune response to SARS-CoV-2. A de-identified subject ID, COVID-19 status, age in years and sex were almost always included in the sample metadata. The material from the prospective study consisted of cDNA or gDNA derived from T cells, B-cell-depleted T cells, or PBMCs. Overall results and qualifications from the work: The quantity of clinical and demographic metadata differed by source and by participant and was supplied without curation.

Whole blood was collected in K2EDTA tubes by collaborating institutions according to the institutions' own protocols. Collaborator samples were shipped for TCRbeta analysis as frozen whole blood, isolated PBMCs, or DNA extracted from either sample type. TCRbeta CDR3 regions were amplified from genomic DNA using the immunoSEQ Assay, a bias-controlled multiplex PCR. The paper's data handling went like this. The number of nucleated cells in each sample was estimated from the amplification of reference gene primers within the assay. To quantify the absolute abundance of each unique TCRbeta CDR3 rearrangement, sequence reads were collapsed and filtered. For each sample, productive Simpson clonality was calculated as the square root of Simpson's diversity index across productive rearrangements. TCRdb carries this immuneACCESS record with in-frame sequences only. Its versions omit some clonotypes, under half of them owing to an unresolved V gene in the studies checked, with the rest unexplained. V and J calls and clone size come straight from that table; D and trimming were deduced from the DNA. This sample lists over 250,000 clones; approximately 89% were detected once. In total, the top ten clones hold around 13% of the sample.

Note on this clone: Its antigen is still unknown. The sample holds no much larger clone one base away, and base qualities are not on file.

V is pruned by 4 bases and J by 7 bases, leaving 5 bases of the junction without a gene match. From its cysteine to its phenylalanine, the CDR3 spans 14 amino acids. This entry keeps only the CDR3 DNA: 42 bases, framed from base 1. Taken from the germline V gene, the CDR1 and CDR2 loops are SGHDN and FVKESK. The sample consisted of peripheral blood. The receptor comes from a woman aged 55 to 70 with acute or convalescent COVID-19. The chain joins TRBV14 to TRBJ1-2; TRBD1 aligns with 11 central bases. The DNA sequence is given as TGTGCCAGCAGCCCGTGGACAGGGGGCCTTGGCTACACCTTC. Its protein reads: CASSPWTGGLGYTF. Where the CDR3 stops, the reference TRBV14 and TRBJ1-2 genes take over; the full variable domain is EAGVTQFPSHSVIEKGQTVTLRCDPISGHDNLYWYRRVMGKEIKFLLHFVKESKQDESGMPNNRFLAERTGGTYSTLKVQPAELEDSGVYFCASSPWTGGLGYTFGSGTRLTVV.